This TCR beta chain was obtained from a study of T cell repertoires in cytomegalovirus infection. Study background: Use of recently identified HLA-C-restricted and well-studied HLA-B-restricted CMV epitopes was part of the study. Carrying CMV and the relevant HLA type showed in public TCR beta signatures.

The V and J ends lost 5 bases and 6 bases, in that order; junction bases with no gene match: 9. Germline CDR1 and CDR2: SGHVS and FQNEAQ. The CDR3 has 14 amino acids. A single record per CDR3 protein comes from TCRdb applying MiXCR to the reads. The profile shows 600,000 to 700,000 distinct CDR3 sequences, roughly 36% of them singletons. Study-wide findings and caveats: The ex vivo response was dominated by HLA-C-restricted CMV-specific TCR beta clonotypes. The study identified carriers of CMV plus the relevant HLA from cumulative public TCR beta family frequency.

About this clonotype itself: The target antigen is unknown.

This receptor was taken from a human donor in good health (CMV status not recorded). Some clones in this sample may be carry-over from other donors' samples. The sample in question was cultured PBMCs, obtained from culture after CMV antigen stimulation. V and J are TRBV7-8 and TRBJ2-7; the match to TRBD1 covers 8 bases. CDR3: CASSPRQGTGEQYF. As DNA, the CDR3 is TGTGCCAGCAGCCCGCGACAGGGGACCGGCGAGCAGTACTTC.